Below, one TCR beta chain is given with its context. CDR1 and CDR2 (germline): SGHDT, YYEEEE. The V and J ends lost 0 bases and 1 base respectively, with 7 bases between them. This CDR3 is built from 14 residues. Libraries were prepared by immunoSEQ multiplex PCR; TCRdb keeps only in-frame clonotypes and omits some of them. The sample includes approximately 220,000 clones, around 85% of them seen just once. This specimen comes from a study of blood T cell repertoires in COVID-19. Participants' own reports of clinical history determined their cohort assignment. The sample comprised PBMCs or T cells enriched from blood (not recorded which). The clonotype was recovered from a woman between 35 and 50 years old with acute COVID-19. The rearrangement joins TRBV5-6 to TRBJ1-2, with D possibly being TRBD1 (5 bases). CDR3 nucleotide sequence: TGTGCCAGCAGCTTGGGAGACAGTAACTATGGCTACACCTTC. Amino acids: CASSLGDSNYGYTF.